These T cell receptor beta chains were read from a single sample in a study of cytomegalovirus exposure and HLA in healthy donors. Repertoires were generated with immunoSEQ multiplex PCR, while TCRdb's copy carries only in-frame clones and drops some. Of over 95,000 clones in the sample, about 70% are singletons; the top ten hold about 2%. The sample consisted of PBMCs. The source of these receptors is a human donor in good health. CDR3s include the opening cysteine and the closing phenylalanine or tryptophan. A D gene is named only where the DNA matches it firmly. Clone size appears in some rows only: once, few, many, or a class for an expanded clone.

V gene: TRBV28
J gene: TRBJ1-2
clone size: NA
D gene: TRBD1
CDR3 protein: CASSFPPGGGNYGYTF
CDR3 DNA: TGTGCCAGCAGTTTCCCCCCAGGGGGCGGAAACTATGGCTACACCTTC

V gene: TRBV4-2
J gene: TRBJ1-6
clone size: NA
D gene: TRBD1
CDR3 protein: CASSLGTGNNSPLHF
CDR3 DNA: TGTGCCAGCAGCCTGGGGACAGGGAATAATTCACCCCTCCACTTT

V gene: TRBV7-6
J gene: TRBJ2-2
clone size: NA
D gene: TRBD1
CDR3 protein: CASSVRGRDGELFF
CDR3 DNA: TGTGCCAGCAGCGTGAGGGGGCGCGACGGGGAGCTGTTTTTT

V gene: TRBV7-9
J gene: TRBJ1-1
clone size: NA
D gene: NA
CDR3 protein: CASSSFRGAEAFF
CDR3 DNA: TGTGCCAGCAGCTCTTTCCGGGGGGCTGAAGCTTTCTTT

V gene: TRBV7-9
J gene: TRBJ1-1
clone size: NA
D gene: NA
CDR3 protein: CASSPDYSTTEAFF
CDR3 DNA: TGTGCCAGCAGCCCCGATTACTCAACCACTGAAGCTTTCTTT

V gene: TRBV5-1
J gene: TRBJ2-5
clone size: few
D gene: NA
CDR3 protein: CASSLEPERETQYF
CDR3 DNA: TGCGCCAGCAGCTTGGAGCCGGAGCGAGAGACCCAGTACTTC

V gene: TRBV5-8
J gene: TRBJ2-2
clone size: NA
D gene: NA
CDR3 protein: CASSNPAAGELFF
CDR3 DNA: TGTGCCAGCAGTAACCCCGCAGCGGGGGAGCTGTTTTTT

V gene: TRBV30
J gene: TRBJ2-3
clone size: NA
D gene: NA
CDR3 protein: CAWSRRGADTQYF
CDR3 DNA: TGTGCCTGGAGTCGGCGGGGCGCAGATACGCAGTATTTT

V gene: TRBV19
J gene: TRBJ1-5
clone size: few
D gene: NA
CDR3 protein: CASSNHGNQPQHF
CDR3 DNA: TGTGCCAGTAGTAATCATGGCAATCAGCCCCAGCATTTT

V gene: TRBV11-2
J gene: TRBJ2-2
clone size: few
D gene: TRBD2
CDR3 protein: CASSIGLAWGLFF
CDR3 DNA: TGTGCCAGCAGCATCGGACTAGCGTGGGGGCTGTTTTTT

V gene: TRBV5-4
J gene: TRBJ2-3
clone size: NA
D gene: TRBD1
CDR3 protein: CASSADRGYTQYF
CDR3 DNA: TGTGCCAGCAGCGCGGACAGGGGATATACGCAGTATTTT

V gene: TRBV9
J gene: TRBJ2-2
clone size: NA
D gene: NA
CDR3 protein: CASSSTGTGELFF
CDR3 DNA: TGTGCCAGCAGCTCCACCGGGACCGGGGAGCTGTTTTTT

V gene: TRBV18
J gene: TRBJ1-6
clone size: NA
D gene: TRBD1
CDR3 protein: CASSKDRVNSPLHF
CDR3 DNA: TGTGCCAGCTCAAAAGACAGGGTTAATTCACCCCTCCACTTT

V gene: TRBV27
J gene: TRBJ2-7
clone size: once
D gene: TRBD1
CDR3 protein: CASSQGQVGQYF
CDR3 DNA: TGTGCCAGCAGCCAGGGACAGGTCGGGCAGTACTTC

V gene: TRBV19
J gene: TRBJ2-7
clone size: NA
D gene: NA
CDR3 protein: CASSIPGSYEQYF
CDR3 DNA: TGTGCCAGTAGTATCCCCGGGTCCTACGAGCAGTACTTC

V gene: TRBV7-9
J gene: TRBJ2-5
clone size: NA
D gene: NA
CDR3 protein: CASGPGTAETQYF
CDR3 DNA: TGTGCCAGCGGCCCCGGGACTGCAGAGACCCAGTACTTC

V gene: TRBV30
J gene: TRBJ1-6
clone size: NA
D gene: NA
CDR3 protein: CAWSRQRSPLHF
CDR3 DNA: TGTGCCTGGAGTAGACAGAGATCACCCCTCCACTTT

V gene: TRBV28
J gene: TRBJ1-2
clone size: NA
D gene: TRBD1
CDR3 protein: CASRPWTGGSYGYTF
CDR3 DNA: TGTGCCAGCAGACCTTGGACAGGGGGGAGCTATGGCTACACCTTC

V gene: TRBV6-1
J gene: TRBJ1-5
clone size: NA
D gene: NA
CDR3 protein: CASRLDSYSNQPQHF
CDR3 DNA: TGTGCCAGCAGGTTGGACAGTTATAGCAATCAGCCCCAGCATTTT

V gene: TRBV11-2
J gene: TRBJ2-7
clone size: few
D gene: TRBD2
CDR3 protein: CASSRTSGLNEQYF
CDR3 DNA: TGTGCCAGCAGCCGGACTAGCGGGCTGAACGAGCAGTACTTC

V gene: TRBV5-1
J gene: TRBJ1-5
clone size: NA
D gene: TRBD1
CDR3 protein: CASSFTGDDQPQHF
CDR3 DNA: TGCGCCAGCAGCTTCACAGGGGACGATCAGCCCCAGCATTTT

V gene: TRBV6-1
J gene: TRBJ2-7
clone size: NA
D gene: TRBD2
CDR3 protein: CASRSSGGTYEQYF
CDR3 DNA: TGTGCCAGCAGGTCTAGCGGGGGGACCTACGAGCAGTACTTC

V gene: TRBV7-6
J gene: TRBJ1-4
clone size: NA
D gene: NA
CDR3 protein: CASSLVQNEKLFF
CDR3 DNA: TGTGCCAGCAGCTTGGTCCAGAATGAAAAACTGTTTTTT

V gene: TRBV29-1
J gene: TRBJ1-1
clone size: once
D gene: NA
CDR3 protein: CSAIPRNTEAFF
CDR3 DNA: TGCAGCGCGATACCTAGGAACACTGAAGCTTTCTTT

V gene: TRBV19
J gene: TRBJ1-2
clone size: NA
D gene: TRBD1
CDR3 protein: CASVLTGTGYGYTF
CDR3 DNA: TGTGCCAGTGTCCTGACCGGGACAGGGTATGGCTACACCTTC

V gene: TRBV4-2
J gene: TRBJ1-6
clone size: NA
D gene: TRBD1
CDR3 protein: CASSHPGQGYSPLHF
CDR3 DNA: TGTGCCAGCAGCCACCCGGGACAGGGGTATTCACCCCTCCACTTT

V gene: TRBV2
J gene: TRBJ2-1
clone size: NA
D gene: TRBD2
CDR3 protein: CASSVGLAQNEQFF
CDR3 DNA: TGTGCCAGCAGCGTGGGACTAGCTCAGAATGAGCAGTTCTTC

V gene: TRBV19
J gene: TRBJ2-7
clone size: once
D gene: TRBD1
CDR3 protein: CASSTRDSSPSYEQYF
CDR3 DNA: TGTGCCAGTAGTACCCGGGACAGCTCCCCCTCCTACGAGCAGTACTTC

V gene: TRBV28
J gene: TRBJ1-1
clone size: NA
D gene: NA
CDR3 protein: CASSPPMGRAEAFF
CDR3 DNA: TGTGCCAGCAGCCCCCCGATGGGGAGGGCTGAAGCTTTCTTT

V gene: TRBV5-1
J gene: TRBJ2-1
clone size: NA
D gene: NA
CDR3 protein: CASSPTPEGGRDNEQFF
CDR3 DNA: TGCGCCAGCAGCCCTACCCCGGAGGGCGGTCGAGACAATGAGCAGTTCTTC

V gene: TRBV9
J gene: TRBJ2-7
clone size: NA
D gene: NA
CDR3 protein: CASSVEVAAQTYEQYF
CDR3 DNA: TGTGCCAGCAGCGTAGAGGTAGCGGCACAAACCTACGAGCAGTACTTC

V gene: TRBV18
J gene: TRBJ2-2
clone size: few
D gene: TRBD2
CDR3 protein: CASSPRGGTGELFF
CDR3 DNA: TGTGCCAGCTCACCTCGCGGGGGCACCGGGGAGCTGTTTTTT

V gene: TRBV7-7
J gene: TRBJ2-1
clone size: NA
D gene: TRBD2
CDR3 protein: CASSPVRGGARNEQFF
CDR3 DNA: TGTGCTAGCAGCCCTGTTCGGGGGGGGGCAAGGAATGAGCAGTTCTTC

V gene: TRBV5-4
J gene: TRBJ2-2
clone size: NA
D gene: NA
CDR3 protein: CARPESLYTGELFF
CDR3 DNA: TGTGCCAGGCCAGAATCTCTCTACACCGGGGAGCTGTTTTTT

V gene: TRBV10-2
J gene: TRBJ1-1
clone size: NA
D gene: NA
CDR3 protein: CASSKKQDTEAFF
CDR3 DNA: TGCGCCAGCAGTAAAAAACAGGACACTGAAGCTTTCTTT

V gene: TRBV15
J gene: TRBJ1-3
clone size: NA
D gene: NA
CDR3 protein: CATSRDLRDSGNTIYF
CDR3 DNA: TGTGCCACCAGCAGAGATCTACGAGACTCAGGAAACACCATATATTTT

V gene: TRBV6-5
J gene: TRBJ1-5
clone size: few
D gene: NA
CDR3 protein: CASSYSKRGNQPQHF
CDR3 DNA: TGTGCCAGCAGTTACTCGAAGCGCGGCAATCAGCCCCAGCATTTT

V gene: TRBV9
J gene: TRBJ2-7
clone size: few
D gene: TRBD1
CDR3 protein: CASSVVSGDSTQYF
CDR3 DNA: TGTGCCAGCAGCGTAGTCTCAGGGGACAGTACCCAGTACTTC

V gene: TRBV19
J gene: TRBJ2-2
clone size: NA
D gene: NA
CDR3 protein: CASSKGGRGAGELFF
CDR3 DNA: TGTGCCAGTAGTAAGGGGGGCAGGGGGGCCGGGGAGCTGTTTTTT

V gene: TRBV5-6
J gene: TRBJ1-2
clone size: once
D gene: NA
CDR3 protein: CASSPSGRLRYGYTF
CDR3 DNA: TGTGCCAGCAGTCCAAGCGGCCGCCTTAGGTATGGCTACACCTTC

V gene: TRBV28
J gene: TRBJ1-2
clone size: NA
D gene: TRBD1
CDR3 protein: CASQGGSGYTF
CDR3 DNA: TGTGCCAGTCAGGGGGGATCTGGCTACACCTTC

V gene: TRBV19
J gene: TRBJ2-3
clone size: NA
D gene: TRBD1
CDR3 protein: CASSLLITGGTDTQYF
CDR3 DNA: TGTGCCAGTAGTCTGCTAATCACAGGGGGCACAGATACGCAGTATTTT

V gene: TRBV7-7
J gene: TRBJ2-7
clone size: NA
D gene: TRBD1
CDR3 protein: CASSTTPGQLSSYEQYF
CDR3 DNA: TGTGCTAGCAGCACAACCCCGGGACAGCTGAGCTCCTACGAGCAGTACTTC

V gene: TRBV11-3
J gene: TRBJ2-7
clone size: NA
D gene: TRBD2
CDR3 protein: CASSNESPLAGGYEQYF
CDR3 DNA: TGTGCCAGCAGCAACGAGTCCCCACTAGCGGGAGGCTACGAGCAGTACTTC

V gene: TRBV15
J gene: TRBJ2-7
clone size: NA
D gene: TRBD1
CDR3 protein: CATSRVTGAYEQYF
CDR3 DNA: TGTGCCACCAGCAGAGTTACAGGGGCCTACGAGCAGTACTTC

V gene: TRBV7-9
J gene: TRBJ1-4
clone size: NA
D gene: TRBD1
CDR3 protein: CASSSPGTGEEKLFF
CDR3 DNA: TGTGCCAGCAGCTCCCCCGGGACAGGAGAGGAAAAACTGTTTTTT

V gene: TRBV18
J gene: TRBJ1-1
clone size: NA
D gene: NA
CDR3 protein: CASSREYTEAFF
CDR3 DNA: TGTGCCAGCTCACGGGAGTACACTGAAGCTTTCTTT

V gene: TRBV19
J gene: TRBJ1-2
clone size: NA
D gene: NA
CDR3 protein: CASGAAFYGYTF
CDR3 DNA: TGTGCCAGCGGCGCGGCCTTCTATGGCTACACCTTC